A selection of T cell receptor beta chains follows, all from one sample in a study of cytomegalovirus exposure and HLA in healthy donors. Using immunoSEQ multiplex PCR, the repertoire was profiled, and TCRdb retains in-frame clones only, with some absent. Here the sample spans some 180,000 clones, approximately 82% being singletons. The source material was PBMCs. The receptor source for this set is a girl under 10 years old in good health and CMV-seropositive. Both conserved end residues are part of each CDR3. The order of the fields is CDR3 protein, CDR3 DNA, CDR3 length, D gene, V gene, J gene, clone size. The D gene is left open where the match is weak. A row's size may be missing; if present it is once, few, many or a size class.

CDR3: CASSLDFGGTQPQHF; DNA: TGTGCCAGCAGCTTAGATTTTGGCGGCACTCAGCCCCAGCATTTT; length: 15; D: .; V: TRBV7-2; J: TRBJ1-5; size: .
CDR3: CASSVTGVAPYEQYF; DNA: TGTGCCAGCAGCGTAACAGGGGTCGCACCCTACGAGCAGTACTTC; length: 15; D: TRBD1; V: TRBV2; J: TRBJ2-7; size: .
CDR3: CATSREGGYSGNTIYF; DNA: TGTGCCACCAGCAGAGAGGGGGGATACTCTGGAAACACCATATATTTT; length: 16; D: .; V: TRBV15; J: TRBJ1-3; size: .
CDR3: CASSLRTSRRPQHF; DNA: TGTGCCAGCAGTTTACGGACATCCAGGCGGCCCCAGCATTTT; length: 14; D: .; V: TRBV28; J: TRBJ1-5; size: .
CDR3: CASSPDTQVTGELFF; DNA: TGTGCCAGCTCACCAGACACCCAAGTCACCGGGGAGCTGTTTTTT; length: 15; D: .; V: TRBV18; J: TRBJ2-2; size: .
CDR3: CASGEWTKAFF; DNA: TGTGCTAGTGGGGAGTGGACAAAGGCTTTCTTT; length: 11; D: .; V: TRBV12-5; J: TRBJ1-1; size: few
CDR3: CASSLSPRDRDSNEKLFF; DNA: TGCGCCAGCAGCTTGAGCCCACGGGACAGGGACTCTAATGAAAAACTGTTTTTT; length: 18; D: TRBD1; V: TRBV5-1; J: TRBJ1-4; size: .
CDR3: CASSDLAGEQYF; DNA: TGCGCCAGCAGCGATCTAGCGGGAGAGCAGTACTTC; length: 12; D: TRBD2; V: TRBV5-1; J: TRBJ2-7; size: .
CDR3: CASSIVGTGDPISYEQYF; DNA: TGTGCCAGTAGTATAGTAGGGACAGGAGACCCCATATCCTACGAGCAGTACTTC; length: 18; D: TRBD1; V: TRBV19; J: TRBJ2-7; size: .
CDR3: CASSDGQGLTLTGELFF; DNA: TGTGCCAGCAGTGATGGTCAGGGTTTGACTTTGACCGGGGAGCTGTTTTTT; length: 17; D: .; V: TRBV2; J: TRBJ2-2; size: .
CDR3: CASSAEGPGYEQYF; DNA: TGTGCTAGCAGCGCGGAGGGACCAGGCTACGAGCAGTACTTC; length: 14; D: .; V: TRBV7-7; J: TRBJ2-7; size: .
CDR3: CASSEAVRYRAFF; DNA: TGTGCCAGCAGTGAAGCGGTACGCTATCGGGCTTTCTTT; length: 13; D: .; V: TRBV2; J: TRBJ1-1; size: .
CDR3: CASMSPGQGAGWQYF; DNA: TGTGCCAGCATGTCACCGGGACAGGGGGCTGGTTGGCAGTACTTC; length: 15; D: TRBD1; V: TRBV28; J: TRBJ2-7; size: .
CDR3: CSVVVTQGYEQYF; DNA: TGCAGCGTGGTAGTTACACAGGGTTACGAGCAGTACTTC; length: 13; D: .; V: TRBV29-1; J: TRBJ2-7; size: .
CDR3: CASSSQLAGGETQYF; DNA: TGCGCCAGCAGCAGCCAACTAGCGGGAGGGGAGACCCAGTACTTC; length: 15; D: TRBD2; V: TRBV5-1; J: TRBJ2-5; size: .
CDR3: CASSTQGDGTDTQYF; DNA: TGTGCCAGTAGTACACAGGGGGATGGCACAGATACGCAGTATTTT; length: 15; D: TRBD1; V: TRBV19; J: TRBJ2-3; size: .
CDR3: CASSYLTGTLSYEQYF; DNA: TGCGCCAGCAGCTACTTGACAGGGACCCTCTCCTACGAGCAGTACTTC; length: 16; D: TRBD1; V: TRBV5-1; J: TRBJ2-7; size: .
CDR3: CASSLQARVREAFF; DNA: TGTGCCAGCAGCTTACAGGCGAGAGTCCGTGAAGCTTTCTTT; length: 14; D: .; V: TRBV7-8; J: TRBJ1-1; size: .
CDR3: CASSNFGLAENEQFF; DNA: TGTGCCAGCAGCAATTTTGGACTAGCGGAAAATGAGCAGTTCTTC; length: 15; D: TRBD2; V: TRBV6-5; J: TRBJ2-1; size: .